The sequence of this T cell receptor beta chain was determined in a study of cytomegalovirus exposure and HLA in healthy donors. Study in general: Out of a few hundred genotyped donors, about 80% belonged to the Caucasian-associated ancestry cluster. General study points: In vitro checks showed that three CMV-associated chains really do target CMV antigens. Later analysis identified a missense DCLRE1C variant that was linked to TCR beta V- and J-gene trimming. Several of the most significant clusters were apparently associated with common viral pathogens in a later analysis.

Comment on this clone: Its antigen remains unidentified.

Researchers ran the PCR with 60 Vbeta and 13 Jbeta primers. Produced via immunoSEQ multiplex PCR; TCRdb's table is partial and in-frame only. Of some 130,000 clones listed, more than 75% were seen once; the top ten hold about 1.5%. The germline CDR1 and CDR2 sequences are MDHEN and SYDVKM. There are 12 residues in the CDR3. The V and J ends lost 7 bases and 1 base respectively, with 7 bases between them. This rearrangement joins TRBV28 to TRBJ1-2; no clear D gene. Sequencing was carried out using PBMCs. The sequence was collected from a female donor in good health and CMV-seronegative. In nucleotides, the CDR3 is TGTGCCAGCAATCAGTTTAACTATGGCTACACCTTC. It translates to CASNQFNYGYTF.